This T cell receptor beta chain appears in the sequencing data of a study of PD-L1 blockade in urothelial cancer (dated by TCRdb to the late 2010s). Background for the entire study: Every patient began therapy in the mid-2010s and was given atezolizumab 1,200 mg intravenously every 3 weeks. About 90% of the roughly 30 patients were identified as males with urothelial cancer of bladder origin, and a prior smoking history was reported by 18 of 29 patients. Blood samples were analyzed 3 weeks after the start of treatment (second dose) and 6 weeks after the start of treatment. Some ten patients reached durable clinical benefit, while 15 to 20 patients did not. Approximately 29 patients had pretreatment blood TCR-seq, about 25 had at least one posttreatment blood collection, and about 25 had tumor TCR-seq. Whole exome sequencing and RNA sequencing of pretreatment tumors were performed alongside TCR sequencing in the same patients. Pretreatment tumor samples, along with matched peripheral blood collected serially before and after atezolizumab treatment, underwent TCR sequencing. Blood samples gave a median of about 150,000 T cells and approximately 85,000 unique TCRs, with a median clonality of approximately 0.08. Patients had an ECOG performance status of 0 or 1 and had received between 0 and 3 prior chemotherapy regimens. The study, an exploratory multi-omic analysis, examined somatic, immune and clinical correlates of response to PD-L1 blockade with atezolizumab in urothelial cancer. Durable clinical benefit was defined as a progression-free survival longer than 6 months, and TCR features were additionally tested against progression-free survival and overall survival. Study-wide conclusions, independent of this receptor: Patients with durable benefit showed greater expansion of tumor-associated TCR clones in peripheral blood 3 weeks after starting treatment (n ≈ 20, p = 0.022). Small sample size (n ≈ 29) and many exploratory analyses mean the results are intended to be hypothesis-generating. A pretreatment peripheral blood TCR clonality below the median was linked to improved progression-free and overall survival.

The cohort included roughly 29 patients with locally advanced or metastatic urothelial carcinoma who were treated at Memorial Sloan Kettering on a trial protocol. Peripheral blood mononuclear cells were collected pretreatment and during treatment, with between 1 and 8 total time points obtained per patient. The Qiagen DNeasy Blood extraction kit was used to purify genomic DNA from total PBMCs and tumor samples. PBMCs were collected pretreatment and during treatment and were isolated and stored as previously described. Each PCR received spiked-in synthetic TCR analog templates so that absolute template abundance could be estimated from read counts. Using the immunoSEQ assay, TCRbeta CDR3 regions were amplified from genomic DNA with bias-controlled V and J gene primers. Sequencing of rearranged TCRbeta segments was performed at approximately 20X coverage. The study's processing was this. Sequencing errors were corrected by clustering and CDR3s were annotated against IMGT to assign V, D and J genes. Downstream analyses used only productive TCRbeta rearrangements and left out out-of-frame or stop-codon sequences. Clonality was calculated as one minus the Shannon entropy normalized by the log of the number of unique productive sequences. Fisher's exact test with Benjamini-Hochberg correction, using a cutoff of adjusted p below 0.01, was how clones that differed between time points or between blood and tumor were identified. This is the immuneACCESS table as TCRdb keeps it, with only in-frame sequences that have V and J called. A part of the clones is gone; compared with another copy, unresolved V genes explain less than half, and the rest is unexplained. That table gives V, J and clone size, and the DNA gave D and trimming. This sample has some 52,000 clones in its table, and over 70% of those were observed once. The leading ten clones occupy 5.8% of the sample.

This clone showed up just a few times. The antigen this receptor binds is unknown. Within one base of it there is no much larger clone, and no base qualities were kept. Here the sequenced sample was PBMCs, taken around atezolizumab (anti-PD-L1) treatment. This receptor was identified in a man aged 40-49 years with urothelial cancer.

The DNA sequence reads TGTGCCAGCAGCCCCGGGACAGAAGCTTTCTTT. This codes for CASSPGTEAFF. The chain uses TRBV6-5 and TRBJ1-1; tentative D gene TRBD1, with 6 bases matching. The CDR1 and CDR2 encoded by the germline V gene are MNHEY and SVGAGI. Counted from cysteine to phenylalanine, this CDR3 has 11 amino acids. This entry keeps only the CDR3 DNA: 33 bases, framed from base 1. V sheds 6 bases and J sheds 8 bases, leaving 10 bases between their ends.